Listed below are T cell receptor beta chains from one sample, sequenced in a study of response to subunit inactivated influenza vaccine. TCRdb itself ran the RT-PCR reads through MiXCR, one entry per CDR3 protein. In the table there are about 650,000 distinct CDR3 sequences, around a sixth of which are singletons. The sequences come from PBMCs from blood, collected 11 to 12 days after vaccination. These receptors were obtained from a man in his fifties who received an inactivated influenza vaccine. The CDR3 runs from the conserved cysteine through the conserved F or W. A D gene is named only where the DNA matches it firmly. Clone size is stated in some rows and not others, as once, few, many or a class when expanded.

CASSPVPGVETQYF,TGTGCCAGCAGCCCTGTCCCAGGGGTAGAGACCCAGTACTTC,NA,TRBV7-3,NA,TRBJ2-5,14
CASSRQDDYNEQFF,TGTGCCAGCAGTCGACAGGATGATTACAATGAGCAGTTCTTC,NA,TRBV7-9,NA,TRBJ2-1,14
CASSLAEEFTEQFF,TGCGCCAGCAGCTTGGCCGAGGAGTTTACTGAGCAGTTCTTC,few,TRBV5-1,NA,TRBJ2-1,14
CASSSLGTNQPQHF,TGTGCCAGCAGCTCCCTAGGCACCAATCAGCCCCAGCATTTT,few,TRBV7-9,NA,TRBJ1-5,14
CASSLETGGYTF,TGTGCCAGCAGTTTGGAGACAGGTGGCTACACCTTC,many,TRBV12-3/TRBV12-4,NA,TRBJ1-2,12
CASSHGGMTSGSHEQYF,TGTGCCAGCAGCCACGGCGGTATGACTAGCGGGTCCCACGAGCAGTACTTC,NA,TRBV3-1,TRBD2,TRBJ2-7,17
CASLRQGHSYEQYF,TGTGCCAGCCTAAGACAGGGGCACTCCTACGAGCAGTACTTC,NA,TRBV18,TRBD1,TRBJ2-7,14
CASSSLITGTGVKDEQYF,TGTGCCAGCAGTTCACTAATTACCGGGACAGGGGTAAAGGACGAGCAGTACTTC,many,TRBV28,TRBD1,TRBJ2-7,18
CASSPLLAGAYEQYF,TGTGCCAGCAGTCCCCTGTTAGCGGGGGCCTACGAGCAGTACTTC,few,TRBV3-1,TRBD2,TRBJ2-7,15
CAISPTSGGLNTGELFF,TGTGCCATCAGTCCGACTAGCGGGGGATTGAACACCGGGGAGCTGTTTTTT,few,TRBV10-3,TRBD2,TRBJ2-2,17
CSASNRGNNSPLHF,TGCAGTGCTAGTAACAGGGGTAATAATTCACCCCTCCACTTT,few,TRBV20-1,TRBD1,TRBJ1-6,14
CATSSLSTGSSYNEQFF,TGTGCCACCAGCAGCTTGAGTACCGGATCCTCCTACAATGAGCAGTTCTTC,few,TRBV15,NA,TRBJ2-1,17
CAISESPSGVNQPQHF,TGTGCCATCAGTGAGTCGCCGTCAGGGGTCAATCAGCCCCAGCATTTT,few,TRBV10-3,NA,TRBJ1-5,16
CAISESRALQGNEQFF,TGTGCCATCAGTGAGTCGCGGGCCTTACAAGGGAATGAGCAGTTCTTC,NA,TRBV10-3,NA,TRBJ2-1,16